A selection of T cell receptor beta chains follows, all from one sample in a study of T cell changes during pregnancy in multiple sclerosis. Here immunoSEQ multiplex PCR was the method, and the copy in TCRdb shows in-frame clones only, minus some. This table has about 35,000 clones, more than 70% appearing once. Sequences were derived from CD4+ T cells from peripheral blood mononuclear cells, sampled after pregnancy. All receptors derive from a female donor in good health, enrolled as a control in a pregnancy study. The CDR3 runs from the conserved cysteine through the conserved F or W. Each record gives: clone size, J gene, D gene, V gene, CDR3 DNA, CDR3 protein. The D gene is left open where the match is weak. Where a row states a size, it is once, few, many or the class of an expanded clone; other rows omit it.

clone size: NA; J gene: TRBJ1-4; D gene: TRBD1; V gene: TRBV7-4; CDR3 DNA: TGTGCCAGCACCCTTACAGGGGGTGAAAAACTGTTTTTT; CDR3 protein: CASTLTGGEKLFF
clone size: NA; J gene: TRBJ1-1; D gene: TRBD1; V gene: TRBV5-1; CDR3 DNA: TGCGCCAGCAGCGGCGGGACAGGGGTACTGAACACTGAAGCTTTCTTT; CDR3 protein: CASSGGTGVLNTEAFF
clone size: NA; J gene: TRBJ2-3; D gene: TRBD2; V gene: TRBV19; CDR3 DNA: TGTGCCAGTAGGGTGACTAGCAAGGCAGATACGCAGTATTTT; CDR3 protein: CASRVTSKADTQYF
clone size: NA; J gene: TRBJ2-1; D gene: TRBD2; V gene: TRBV5-1; CDR3 DNA: TGCGCCAGCAGCTCTGCCAGAATTAGCGGGACATCGAACAATGAGCAGTTCTTC; CDR3 protein: CASSSARISGTSNNEQFF
clone size: NA; J gene: TRBJ1-2; D gene: NA; V gene: TRBV6-6; CDR3 DNA: TGTGCCAGCAGTTACTCGTGGACAGAGGGCTACACCTTC; CDR3 protein: CASSYSWTEGYTF
clone size: NA; J gene: TRBJ1-4; D gene: NA; V gene: TRBV18; CDR3 DNA: TGTGCCAGCTCACCACCGTCGAGACAGCGCCCTAATGAAAAACTGTTTTTT; CDR3 protein: CASSPPSRQRPNEKLFF
clone size: NA; J gene: TRBJ1-1; D gene: TRBD1; V gene: TRBV6-6; CDR3 DNA: TGTGCCAGCAGTGCTGGACAGGGGGCCCCCGAAGCTTTCTTT; CDR3 protein: CASSAGQGAPEAFF
clone size: NA; J gene: TRBJ1-1; D gene: NA; V gene: TRBV6-1; CDR3 DNA: TGTGCCAGCAGTGACCTATTGCCTCTATTT; CDR3 protein: CASSDLLPLF
clone size: NA; J gene: TRBJ2-2; D gene: TRBD2; V gene: TRBV23-1; CDR3 DNA: TGCGCCGGGGGGGGCGGGGAGCTGTTTTTT; CDR3 protein: CAGGGGELFF
clone size: NA; J gene: TRBJ1-6; D gene: NA; V gene: TRBV28; CDR3 DNA: TGTGCCAGCAGCCCGGGGGGAAATAATTCACCCCTCCACTTT; CDR3 protein: CASSPGGNNSPLHF
clone size: NA; J gene: TRBJ2-1; D gene: NA; V gene: TRBV6-1; CDR3 DNA: TGTGCCAGCAGCGGGATGATCTCCTACAATGAGCAGTTCTTC; CDR3 protein: CASSGMISYNEQFF
clone size: once; J gene: TRBJ2-7; D gene: NA; V gene: TRBV10-1; CDR3 DNA: TGCGCCAGCAGTGAGCACGGTTCCTACGAGCAGTACTTC; CDR3 protein: CASSEHGSYEQYF
clone size: NA; J gene: TRBJ2-1; D gene: TRBD2; V gene: TRBV11-3; CDR3 DNA: TGTGCCAGCAGCCCGGGCGGGAGCTATGAGCAGTTCTTC; CDR3 protein: CASSPGGSYEQFF
clone size: NA; J gene: TRBJ2-1; D gene: TRBD2; V gene: TRBV30; CDR3 DNA: TGTGCCTGGGGTCACCAACTCTTAGCGGGAGAGGTCAATGAGCAGTTCTTC; CDR3 protein: CAWGHQLLAGEVNEQFF
clone size: NA; J gene: TRBJ1-2; D gene: NA; V gene: TRBV9; CDR3 DNA: TGTGCCAGCAGCCCCCGTATGGGGCAGCTGCCTAACTATGGCTACACCTTC; CDR3 protein: CASSPRMGQLPNYGYTF
clone size: NA; J gene: TRBJ2-6; D gene: TRBD1; V gene: TRBV6-6; CDR3 DNA: TGTGCCAGCAGTCGCGACAGGGGCTCTGGGGCCAACGTCCTGACTTTC; CDR3 protein: CASSRDRGSGANVLTF
clone size: NA; J gene: TRBJ2-3; D gene: TRBD2; V gene: TRBV2; CDR3 DNA: TGTGCCATACTCCCTAGCGGGCTAAGGACAGATACGCAGTATTTT; CDR3 protein: CAILPSGLRTDTQYF
clone size: NA; J gene: TRBJ2-7; D gene: TRBD1; V gene: TRBV19; CDR3 DNA: TGTGCCAGTAGCCCTGGACAGGGTTCCCTCTACGAGCAGTACTTC; CDR3 protein: CASSPGQGSLYEQYF
clone size: NA; J gene: TRBJ2-1; D gene: TRBD2; V gene: TRBV5-4; CDR3 DNA: TGTGCCAGCAGCTCCGTCCTAGCGGGAACAGACAATGAGCAGTTCTTC; CDR3 protein: CASSSVLAGTDNEQFF
clone size: NA; J gene: TRBJ2-3; D gene: TRBD2; V gene: TRBV11-2; CDR3 DNA: TGTGCCAGCAGCCCTATAGCGGGGACGCAGTATTTT; CDR3 protein: CASSPIAGTQYF
clone size: NA; J gene: TRBJ2-2; D gene: TRBD1; V gene: TRBV5-1; CDR3 DNA: TGCGCCAGCAGCTCAAGGACAGGGAAGAACACCGGGGAGCTGTTTTTT; CDR3 protein: CASSSRTGKNTGELFF
clone size: NA; J gene: TRBJ2-2; D gene: TRBD2; V gene: TRBV19; CDR3 DNA: TGTGCCAGTAGTACCCTCGCGACGGCTAGCGGGCTGGTGGGCGGGGAGCTGTTTTTT; CDR3 protein: CASSTLATASGLVGGELFF
clone size: NA; J gene: TRBJ2-7; D gene: TRBD2; V gene: TRBV11-2; CDR3 DNA: TGTGCCAGCAGCTCCCTAGCGGGCGCTAGGTACGAGCAGTACTTC; CDR3 protein: CASSSLAGARYEQYF
clone size: once; J gene: TRBJ2-1; D gene: TRBD2; V gene: TRBV4-3; CDR3 DNA: TGCGCCAGCAGCCAAGACAGGTTTGCGGGGGGAAGGGATGAGCAGTTCTTC; CDR3 protein: CASSQDRFAGGRDEQFF
clone size: NA; J gene: TRBJ2-7; D gene: TRBD1; V gene: TRBV4-3; CDR3 DNA: TGCGCCAGCAGCCAATGGACAGGGTACTACGAGCAGTACTTC; CDR3 protein: CASSQWTGYYEQYF
clone size: NA; J gene: TRBJ2-7; D gene: TRBD1; V gene: TRBV7-9; CDR3 DNA: TGTGCCAGCACCCCGGGACAGGGGACTGGACCCCCCTACGAGCAGTACTTC; CDR3 protein: CASTPGQGTGPPYEQYF
clone size: NA; J gene: TRBJ1-6; D gene: NA; V gene: TRBV6-6; CDR3 DNA: TGTGCCAGCAGCCTGGGAGCGTATAATTCACCCCTCCACTTT; CDR3 protein: CASSLGAYNSPLHF
clone size: NA; J gene: TRBJ2-1; D gene: NA; V gene: TRBV19; CDR3 DNA: TGTGCCAGTAGTCGGGGTGCGGCGGGTGAGCAGTTCTTC; CDR3 protein: CASSRGAAGEQFF
clone size: NA; J gene: TRBJ2-1; D gene: TRBD1; V gene: TRBV27; CDR3 DNA: TGTGCCAGCAGCCGGGCCACGGGACAGGGGGCCGGTGAGCAGTTCTTC; CDR3 protein: CASSRATGQGAGEQFF
clone size: few; J gene: TRBJ2-5; D gene: NA; V gene: TRBV7-2; CDR3 DNA: TGTGCCAGCAGCTTAGTGCAGGGAGGTGTGGGGACCCAGTACTTC; CDR3 protein: CASSLVQGGVGTQYF
clone size: NA; J gene: TRBJ2-5; D gene: NA; V gene: TRBV10-3; CDR3 DNA: TGTGCCATCAGTGAGTCGCTGGGTAGCCGAGAGACCCAGTACTTC; CDR3 protein: CAISESLGSRETQYF
clone size: NA; J gene: TRBJ2-2; D gene: TRBD2; V gene: TRBV7-8; CDR3 DNA: TGTGCCAGCAGCTTAGCACTAGCGGGAAATGCCGGGGAGCTGTTTTTT; CDR3 protein: CASSLALAGNAGELFF
clone size: NA; J gene: TRBJ2-7; D gene: NA; V gene: TRBV4-1; CDR3 DNA: TGCGCCAGCAGCCAAAGGGGGAAACAGGCCTACGAGCAGTACTTC; CDR3 protein: CASSQRGKQAYEQYF
clone size: NA; J gene: TRBJ2-2; D gene: NA; V gene: TRBV28; CDR3 DNA: TGTGCCAGCAGTTTAGTCCCAGGCTCCTACACGAACACCGGGGAGCTGTTTTTT; CDR3 protein: CASSLVPGSYTNTGELFF
clone size: few; J gene: TRBJ1-4; D gene: TRBD1; V gene: TRBV7-2; CDR3 DNA: TGTGCCAGCAGCTTAGCGTCAGGGGGGTTGAATGAAAAACTGTTTTTT; CDR3 protein: CASSLASGGLNEKLFF
clone size: once; J gene: TRBJ2-2; D gene: TRBD1; V gene: TRBV5-5; CDR3 DNA: TGTGCCAGCAGCTCCGACAGGACAGGCACCGGGGAGCTGTTTTTT; CDR3 protein: CASSSDRTGTGELFF
clone size: NA; J gene: TRBJ1-1; D gene: NA; V gene: TRBV7-2; CDR3 DNA: TGTGCCAGCACCCGAAACAGGGCGAACACTGAAGCTTTCTTT; CDR3 protein: CASTRNRANTEAFF
clone size: NA; J gene: TRBJ2-7; D gene: TRBD2; V gene: TRBV5-1; CDR3 DNA: TGCGCCAGCAGCTTGGGGGGAGGGAGCGGTGTTTCCTACGAGCAGTACTTC; CDR3 protein: CASSLGGGSGVSYEQYF
clone size: NA; J gene: TRBJ2-5; D gene: TRBD2; V gene: TRBV11-3; CDR3 DNA: TGTGCCAGCAGCCGTAGGGGGGCAGGGACTAGCGGAGAGACCCAGTACTTC; CDR3 protein: CASSRRGAGTSGETQYF
clone size: NA; J gene: TRBJ1-1; D gene: NA; V gene: TRBV19; CDR3 DNA: TGTGCCAGTAGTATGGACAGGAACACTGAAGCTTTCTTT; CDR3 protein: CASSMDRNTEAFF
clone size: NA; J gene: TRBJ2-1; D gene: TRBD2; V gene: TRBV29-1; CDR3 DNA: TGCAGCGTTGAAGAGGGACTAGCGGGATTCGGTGAGCAGTTCTTC; CDR3 protein: CSVEEGLAGFGEQFF
clone size: NA; J gene: TRBJ2-3; D gene: TRBD2; V gene: TRBV25-1; CDR3 DNA: TGTGCCAGCGCGGCTAGCGGGTCAGATACGCAGTATTTT; CDR3 protein: CASAASGSDTQYF
clone size: few; J gene: TRBJ1-2; D gene: NA; V gene: TRBV14; CDR3 DNA: TGTGCCAGCAGGGGCTCGTCGGGGGGCTACACCTTC; CDR3 protein: CASRGSSGGYTF
clone size: NA; J gene: TRBJ1-3; D gene: NA; V gene: TRBV5-5; CDR3 DNA: TGTGCCAGCAGCTTGGGTCCATTAGAGGGTTACGGAAACACCATATATTTT; CDR3 protein: CASSLGPLEGYGNTIYF
clone size: NA; J gene: TRBJ1-2; D gene: NA; V gene: TRBV27; CDR3 DNA: TGTGCCAGCAGTTTAACCCAACGGGGAGCGGGGGGCTACACCTTC; CDR3 protein: CASSLTQRGAGGYTF
clone size: NA; J gene: TRBJ1-1; D gene: TRBD1; V gene: TRBV15; CDR3 DNA: TGTGCCACCAGCAAAGAAAAGTTTCCGGGACAGTCTATGAACACTGAAGCTTTCTTT; CDR3 protein: CATSKEKFPGQSMNTEAFF
clone size: few; J gene: TRBJ1-2; D gene: NA; V gene: TRBV27; CDR3 DNA: TGTGCCAGCAGTCAGGGATCTGGTGGAGGCTACACCTTC; CDR3 protein: CASSQGSGGGYTF
clone size: NA; J gene: TRBJ1-2; D gene: NA; V gene: TRBV19; CDR3 DNA: TGTGCCACCCGGACAGAAGCCTACTATGGCTACACCTTC; CDR3 protein: CATRTEAYYGYTF
clone size: few; J gene: TRBJ2-1; D gene: NA; V gene: TRBV7-2; CDR3 DNA: TGTGCCAGCAGCTCCTCCCCGGGCCTAGCCCCCCTCAGATACAATGAGCAGTTCTTC; CDR3 protein: CASSSSPGLAPLRYNEQFF
clone size: NA; J gene: TRBJ2-7; D gene: NA; V gene: TRBV28; CDR3 DNA: TGTGCCAGCAGTCCCCCCGGGACAAAAACCTACGAGCAGTACTTC; CDR3 protein: CASSPPGTKTYEQYF
clone size: NA; J gene: TRBJ1-2; D gene: NA; V gene: TRBV28; CDR3 DNA: TGTGCCAGCAGTTTACAGACAGGTCCTTATGGCTACACCTTC; CDR3 protein: CASSLQTGPYGYTF
clone size: NA; J gene: TRBJ2-3; D gene: NA; V gene: TRBV28; CDR3 DNA: TGTGCCAGCAGACAGGGTATGGGTAGCACAGATACGCAGTATTTT; CDR3 protein: CASRQGMGSTDTQYF
clone size: NA; J gene: TRBJ2-3; D gene: TRBD2; V gene: TRBV12-5; CDR3 DNA: TGTGCTAGTGGTTTGGTACGGGGCCCGATCGGGACTAGCGGGAGATCACCAGATACGCAGTATTTT; CDR3 protein: CASGLVRGPIGTSGRSPDTQYF